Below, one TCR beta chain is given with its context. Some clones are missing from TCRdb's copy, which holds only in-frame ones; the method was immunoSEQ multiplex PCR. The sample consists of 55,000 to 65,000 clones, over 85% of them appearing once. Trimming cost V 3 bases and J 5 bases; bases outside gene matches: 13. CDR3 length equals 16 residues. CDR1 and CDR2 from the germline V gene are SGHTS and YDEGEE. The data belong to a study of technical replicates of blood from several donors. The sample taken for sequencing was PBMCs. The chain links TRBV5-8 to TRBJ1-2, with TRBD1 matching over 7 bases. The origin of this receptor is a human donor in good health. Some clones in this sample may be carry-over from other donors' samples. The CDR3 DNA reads TGTGCCAGCAGCTCGCCCCAAAGGGGGCTTGAGTATGGCTACACCTTC. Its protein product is CASSSPQRGLEYGYTF.